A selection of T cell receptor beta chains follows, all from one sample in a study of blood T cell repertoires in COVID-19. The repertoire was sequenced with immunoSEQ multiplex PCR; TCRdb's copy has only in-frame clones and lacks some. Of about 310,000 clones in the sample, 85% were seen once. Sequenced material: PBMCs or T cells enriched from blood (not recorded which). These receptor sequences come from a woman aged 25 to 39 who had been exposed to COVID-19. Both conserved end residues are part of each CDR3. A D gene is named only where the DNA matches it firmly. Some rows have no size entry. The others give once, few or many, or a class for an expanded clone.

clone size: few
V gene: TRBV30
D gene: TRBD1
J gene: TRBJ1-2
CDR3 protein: CAWSPLDRGYGYTF
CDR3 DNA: TGTGCCTGGAGCCCATTGGACAGGGGTTATGGCTACACCTTC

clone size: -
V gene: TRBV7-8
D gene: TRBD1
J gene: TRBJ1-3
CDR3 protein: CASSHPGQGASGNTIYF
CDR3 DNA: TGTGCCAGCAGCCATCCTGGACAGGGGGCGTCTGGAAACACCATATATTTT

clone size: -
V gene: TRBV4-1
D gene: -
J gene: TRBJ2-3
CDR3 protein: CASSHIVDTQYF
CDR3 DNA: TGCGCCAGCAGCCATATTGTAGATACGCAGTATTTT

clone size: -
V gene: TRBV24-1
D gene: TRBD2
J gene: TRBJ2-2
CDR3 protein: CATSDLISSGRRGTGELFF
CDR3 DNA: TGTGCCACCAGTGACCTAATCTCTAGCGGGAGGCGTGGCACCGGGGAGCTGTTTTTT

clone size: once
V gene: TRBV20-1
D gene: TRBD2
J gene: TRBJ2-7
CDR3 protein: CSASSVGGDDPYEQYF
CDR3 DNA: TGCAGTGCTAGTTCGGTGGGAGGGGACGATCCCTACGAGCAGTACTTC

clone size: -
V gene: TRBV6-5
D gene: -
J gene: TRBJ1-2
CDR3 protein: CASSYSGGSKGYTF
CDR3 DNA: TGTGCCAGCAGTTACTCTGGGGGCAGTAAGGGCTACACCTTC

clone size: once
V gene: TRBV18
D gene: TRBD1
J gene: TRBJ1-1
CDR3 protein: CASSPMDRGFTEAFF
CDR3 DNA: TGTGCCAGCTCACCCATGGACAGGGGGTTCACTGAAGCTTTCTTT

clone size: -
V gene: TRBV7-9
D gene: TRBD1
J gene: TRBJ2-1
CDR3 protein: CASSLETGGLVEQFF
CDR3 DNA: TGTGCCAGCAGCTTAGAGACAGGGGGTCTGGTTGAGCAGTTCTTC

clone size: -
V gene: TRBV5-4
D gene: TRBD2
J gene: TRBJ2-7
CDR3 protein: CASSLTSGGPYYEQYF
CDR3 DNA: TGTGCCAGCAGCTTGACTAGCGGGGGGCCATACTACGAGCAGTACTTC

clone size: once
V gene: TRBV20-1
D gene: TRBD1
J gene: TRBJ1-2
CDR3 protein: CSASLGAAGGKHGYTF
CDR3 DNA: TGCAGTGCTAGTCTCGGAGCGGCAGGGGGTAAACATGGCTACACCTTC

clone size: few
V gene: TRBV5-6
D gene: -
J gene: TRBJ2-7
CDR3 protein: CASSLAGSYEQYF
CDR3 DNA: TGTGCCAGCAGCTTGGCGGGGTCCTACGAGCAGTACTTC

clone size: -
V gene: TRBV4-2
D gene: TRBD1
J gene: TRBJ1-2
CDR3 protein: CASAKGDREGYTF
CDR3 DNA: TGTGCCAGCGCCAAGGGGGACAGGGAAGGCTACACCTTC

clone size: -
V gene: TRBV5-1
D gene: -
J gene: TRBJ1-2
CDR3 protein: CASSLHSPNYGYTF
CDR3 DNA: TGCGCCAGCAGCTTGCACAGCCCGAACTATGGCTACACCTTC

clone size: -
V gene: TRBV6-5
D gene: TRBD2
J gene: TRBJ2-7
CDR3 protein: CASSYSTSGTYEQYF
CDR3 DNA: TGTGCCAGCAGTTACTCGACTAGCGGCACCTACGAGCAGTACTTC

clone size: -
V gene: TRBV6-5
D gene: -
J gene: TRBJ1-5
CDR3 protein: CASSTQGIQHF
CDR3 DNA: TGTGCCAGCAGTACCCAGGGGATCCAGCATTTT

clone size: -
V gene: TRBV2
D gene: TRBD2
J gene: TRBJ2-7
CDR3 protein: CASSRSGTQSYEQYF
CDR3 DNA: TGTGCCAGCAGTCGTAGCGGGACCCAATCCTACGAGCAGTACTTC

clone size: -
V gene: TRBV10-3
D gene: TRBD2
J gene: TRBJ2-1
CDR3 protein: CAMRAGTSGANNEQFF
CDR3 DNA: TGTGCCATGCGAGCTGGGACTAGCGGGGCTAACAATGAGCAGTTCTTC

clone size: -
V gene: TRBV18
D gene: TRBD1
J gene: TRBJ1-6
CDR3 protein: CASPPPQGSENSPLHF
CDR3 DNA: TGTGCCAGCCCACCTCCACAGGGGTCGGAGAATTCACCCCTCCACTTT

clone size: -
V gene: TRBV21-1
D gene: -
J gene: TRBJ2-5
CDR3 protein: CASTPGTGGFRAQETQYF
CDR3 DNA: TGTGCCAGCACCCCAGGGACAGGGGGTTTTCGCGCCCAAGAGACCCAGTACTTC

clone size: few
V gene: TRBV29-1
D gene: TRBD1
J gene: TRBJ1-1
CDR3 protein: CSVPGTGDTEAFF
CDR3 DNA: TGCAGCGTCCCTGGGACAGGGGACACTGAAGCTTTCTTT

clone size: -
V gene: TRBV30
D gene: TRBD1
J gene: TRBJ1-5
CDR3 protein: CAWSVNPSQGSWNQPQHF
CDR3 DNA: TGTGCCTGGAGTGTAAACCCATCACAGGGGTCGTGGAATCAGCCCCAGCATTTT

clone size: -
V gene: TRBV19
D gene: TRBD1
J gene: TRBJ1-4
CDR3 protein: CASSIDRPGQEGEKLFF
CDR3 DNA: TGTGCCAGTAGTATAGACAGGCCCGGACAGGAGGGGGAAAAACTGTTTTTT

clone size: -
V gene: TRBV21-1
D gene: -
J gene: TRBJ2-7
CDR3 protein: CASSKGDRGCEGSYEQYF
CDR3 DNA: TGTGCCAGCAGCAAAGGAGACAGGGGATGCGAGGGCTCCTACGAGCAGTACTTC

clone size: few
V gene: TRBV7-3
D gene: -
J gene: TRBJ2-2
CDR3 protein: CASSTSVSGELFF
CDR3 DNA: TGTGCCAGCAGTACAAGCGTATCCGGGGAGCTGTTTTTT

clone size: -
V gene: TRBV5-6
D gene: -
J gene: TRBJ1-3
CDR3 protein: CASSTGHVGNTIYF
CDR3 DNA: TGTGCCAGCAGCACAGGACATGTTGGAAACACCATATATTTT

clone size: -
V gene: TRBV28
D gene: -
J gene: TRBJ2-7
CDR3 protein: CASSQSYEQYF
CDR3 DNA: TGTGCCAGCAGTCAATCCTACGAGCAGTACTTC

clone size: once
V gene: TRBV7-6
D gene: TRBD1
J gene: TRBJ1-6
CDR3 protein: CASSEAVPGQKNSPLHF
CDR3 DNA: TGTGCCAGCAGCGAGGCGGTACCGGGACAGAAGAATTCACCCCTCCACTTT

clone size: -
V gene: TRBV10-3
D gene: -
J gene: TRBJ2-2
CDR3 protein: CAISESTSLGELFF
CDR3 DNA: TGTGCCATCAGTGAGTCAACTAGTTTAGGGGAGCTGTTTTTT

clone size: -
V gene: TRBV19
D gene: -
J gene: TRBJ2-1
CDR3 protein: CASSSLTGNEQFF
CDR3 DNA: TGTGCCAGTAGTTCCCTAACTGGTAATGAGCAGTTCTTC

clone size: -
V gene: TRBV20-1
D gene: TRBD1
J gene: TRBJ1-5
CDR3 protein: CSASFPDRDTYSNQPQHF
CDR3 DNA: TGCAGTGCTAGTTTTCCGGACAGGGACACTTATAGCAATCAGCCCCAGCATTTT

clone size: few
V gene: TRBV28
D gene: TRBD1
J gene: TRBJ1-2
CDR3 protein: CASSGAGQGSGAF
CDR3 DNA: TGTGCCAGCAGCGGGGCGGGACAGGGAAGTGGGGCCTTC

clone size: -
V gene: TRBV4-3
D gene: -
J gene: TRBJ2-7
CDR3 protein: CASSQSSFSYEQYF
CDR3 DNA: TGCGCCAGCAGCCAATCAAGCTTTTCCTACGAGCAGTACTTC

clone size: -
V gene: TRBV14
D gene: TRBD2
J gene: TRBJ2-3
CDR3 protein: CACSAGGPTDTQYF
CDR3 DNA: TGTGCCTGTTCGGCGGGGGGCCCCACAGATACGCAGTATTTT

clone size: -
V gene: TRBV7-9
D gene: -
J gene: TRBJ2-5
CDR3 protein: CASSPRGGQTQYF
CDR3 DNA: TGTGCCAGCAGCCCCAGGGGTGGGCAGACCCAGTACTTC

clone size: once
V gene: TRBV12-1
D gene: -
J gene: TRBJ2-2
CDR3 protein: CASSSFYFTTGELFF
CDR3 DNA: TGTGCCAGCAGCTCCTTCTATTTTACCACCGGGGAGCTGTTTTTT

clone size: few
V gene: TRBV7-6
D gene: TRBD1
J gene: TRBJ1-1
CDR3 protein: CASSFKQGQAFKAFF
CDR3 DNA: TGTGCCAGCAGCTTCAAACAGGGACAGGCGTTTAAAGCTTTCTTT

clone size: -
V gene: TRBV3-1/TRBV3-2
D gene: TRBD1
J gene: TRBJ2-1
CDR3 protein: CASSQGQINEQFF
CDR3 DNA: TGTGCCAGCAGCCAGGGACAGATCAATGAGCAGTTCTTC

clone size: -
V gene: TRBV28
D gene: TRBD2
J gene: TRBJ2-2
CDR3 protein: CASSFRRTSSNTGELFF
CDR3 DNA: TGTGCCAGCAGTTTCAGAAGGACTAGCTCTAACACCGGGGAGCTGTTTTTT

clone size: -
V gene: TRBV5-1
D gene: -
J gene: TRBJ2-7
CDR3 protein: CASSLGQAFSYEQYF
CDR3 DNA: TGCGCCAGCAGCTTGGGACAGGCCTTCTCCTACGAGCAGTACTTC

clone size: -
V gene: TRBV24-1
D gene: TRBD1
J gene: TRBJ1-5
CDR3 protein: CATSDNRGRGPQHF
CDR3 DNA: TGTGCCACCAGTGACAACAGGGGCCGAGGACCCCAGCATTTT

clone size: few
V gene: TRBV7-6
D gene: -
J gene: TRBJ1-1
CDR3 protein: CASSYTGNTEAFF
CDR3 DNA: TGTGCCAGCAGCTACACAGGGAACACTGAAGCTTTCTTT